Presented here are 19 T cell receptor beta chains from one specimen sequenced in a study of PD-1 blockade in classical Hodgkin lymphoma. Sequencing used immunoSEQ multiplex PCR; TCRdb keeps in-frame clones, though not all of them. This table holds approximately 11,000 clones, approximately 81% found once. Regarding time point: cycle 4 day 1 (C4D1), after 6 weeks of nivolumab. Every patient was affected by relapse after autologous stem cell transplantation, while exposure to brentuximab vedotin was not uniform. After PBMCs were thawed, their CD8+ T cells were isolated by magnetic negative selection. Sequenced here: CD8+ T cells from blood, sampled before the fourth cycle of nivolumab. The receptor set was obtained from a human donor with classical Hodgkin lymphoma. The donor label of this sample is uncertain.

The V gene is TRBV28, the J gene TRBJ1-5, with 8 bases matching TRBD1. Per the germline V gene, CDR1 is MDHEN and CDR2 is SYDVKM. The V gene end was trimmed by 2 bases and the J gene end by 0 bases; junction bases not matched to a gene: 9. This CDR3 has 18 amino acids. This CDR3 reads CASSLPPQGAPSNQPQHF. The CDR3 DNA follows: TGTGCCAGCAGTTTACCCCCGCAGGGGGCCCCTAGCAATCAGCCCCAGCATTTT.

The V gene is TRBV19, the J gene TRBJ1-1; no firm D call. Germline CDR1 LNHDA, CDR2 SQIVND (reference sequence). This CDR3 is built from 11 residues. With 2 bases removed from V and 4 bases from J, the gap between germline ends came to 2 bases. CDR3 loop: CASSIPTEAFF. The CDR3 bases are TGTGCCAGTAGTATACCCACTGAAGCTTTCTTT.

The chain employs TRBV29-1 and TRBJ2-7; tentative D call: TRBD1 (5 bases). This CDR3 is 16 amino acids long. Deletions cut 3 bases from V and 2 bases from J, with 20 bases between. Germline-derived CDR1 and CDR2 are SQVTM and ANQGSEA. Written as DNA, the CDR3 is TGCAGCGTTGAGGTCTTTGGGCAGGGCCAGACCTACGAGCAGTACTTC. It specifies CSVEVFGQGQTYEQYF.

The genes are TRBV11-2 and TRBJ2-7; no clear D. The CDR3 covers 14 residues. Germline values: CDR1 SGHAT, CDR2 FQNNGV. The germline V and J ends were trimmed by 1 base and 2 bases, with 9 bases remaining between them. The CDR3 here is CASSLGPGAYEQYF. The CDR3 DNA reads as TGTGCCAGCAGCTTAGGACCAGGCGCCTACGAGCAGTACTTC.

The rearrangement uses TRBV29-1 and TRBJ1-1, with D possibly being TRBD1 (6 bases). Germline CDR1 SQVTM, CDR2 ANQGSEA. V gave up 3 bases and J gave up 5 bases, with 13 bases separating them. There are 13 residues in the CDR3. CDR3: CSVDDRLGTEAFF. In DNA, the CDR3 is TGCAGCGTTGATGACAGGCTGGGGACTGAAGCTTTCTTT.

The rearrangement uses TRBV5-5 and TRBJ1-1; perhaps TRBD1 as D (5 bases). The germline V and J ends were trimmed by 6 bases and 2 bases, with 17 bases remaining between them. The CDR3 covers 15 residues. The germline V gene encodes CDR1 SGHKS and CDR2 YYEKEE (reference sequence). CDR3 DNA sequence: TGTGCCAGCACCCCGGGGTGGGACTCAAACACTGAAGCTTTCTTT. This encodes CASTPGWDSNTEAFF.

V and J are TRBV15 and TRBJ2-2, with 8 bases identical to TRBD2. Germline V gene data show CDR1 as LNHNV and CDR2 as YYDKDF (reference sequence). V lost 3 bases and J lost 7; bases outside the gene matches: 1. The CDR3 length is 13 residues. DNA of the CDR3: TGTGCCACCAGCAGTACTAGCGGCGGGGAGCTGTTTTTT. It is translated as CATSSTSGGELFF.

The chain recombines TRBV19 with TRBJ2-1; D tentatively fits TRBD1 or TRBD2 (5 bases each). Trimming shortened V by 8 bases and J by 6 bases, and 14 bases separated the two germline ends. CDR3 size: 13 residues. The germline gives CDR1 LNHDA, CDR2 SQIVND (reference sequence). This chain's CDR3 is CASSLGTSNEQFF. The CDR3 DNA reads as TGTGCCAGTTCACTGGGGACGTCCAATGAGCAGTTCTTC.

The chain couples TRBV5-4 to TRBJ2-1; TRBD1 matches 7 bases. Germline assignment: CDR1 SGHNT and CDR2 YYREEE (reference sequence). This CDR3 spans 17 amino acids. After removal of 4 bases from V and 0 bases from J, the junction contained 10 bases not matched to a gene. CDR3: CASSEPTGWASYNEQFF. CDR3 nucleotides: TGTGCCAGCAGCGAGCCGACAGGGTGGGCCTCCTACAATGAGCAGTTCTTC.

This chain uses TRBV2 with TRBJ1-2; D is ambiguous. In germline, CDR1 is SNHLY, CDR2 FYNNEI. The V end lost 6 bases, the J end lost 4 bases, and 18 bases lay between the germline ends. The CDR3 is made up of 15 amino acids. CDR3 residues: CASRLSGEVSYGYTF. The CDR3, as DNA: TGTGCCAGCAGGCTAAGCGGGGAGGTTTCCTATGGCTACACCTTC.

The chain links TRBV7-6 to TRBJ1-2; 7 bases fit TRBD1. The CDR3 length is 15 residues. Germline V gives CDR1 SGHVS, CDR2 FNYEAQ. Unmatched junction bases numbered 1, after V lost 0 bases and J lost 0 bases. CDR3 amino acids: CASSLAGTANYGYTF. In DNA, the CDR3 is TGTGCCAGCAGCTTAGCCGGGACAGCTAACTATGGCTACACCTTC.

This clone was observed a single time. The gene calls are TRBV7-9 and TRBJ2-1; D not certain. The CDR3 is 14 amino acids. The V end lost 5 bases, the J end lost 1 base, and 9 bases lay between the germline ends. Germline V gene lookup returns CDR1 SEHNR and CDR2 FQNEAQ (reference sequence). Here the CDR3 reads CASSEDDSYNEQFF. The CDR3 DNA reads TGTGCCAGCAGCGAGGACGATTCCTACAATGAGCAGTTCTTC. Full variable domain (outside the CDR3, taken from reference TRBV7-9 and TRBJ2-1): DTGVSQNPRHKITKRGQNVTFRCDPISEHNRLYWYRQTLGQGPEFLTYFQNEAQLEKSRLLSDRFSAERPKGSFSTLEIQRTEQGDSAMYLCASSEDDSYNEQFFGPGTRLTVL.

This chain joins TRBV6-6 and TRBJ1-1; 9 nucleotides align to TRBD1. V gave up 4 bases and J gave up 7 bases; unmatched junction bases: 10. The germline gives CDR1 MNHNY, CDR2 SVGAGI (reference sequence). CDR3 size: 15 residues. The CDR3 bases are TGTGCCAGCAGTTTGGGACAGGGTTTTTTTGGTGAAGCTTTCTTT. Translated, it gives CASSLGQGFFGEAFF.

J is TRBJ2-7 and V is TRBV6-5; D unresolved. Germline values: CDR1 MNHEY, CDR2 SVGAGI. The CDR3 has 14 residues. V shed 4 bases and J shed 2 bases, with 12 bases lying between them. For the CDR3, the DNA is TGTGCCAGCAGTTCAAATTTAGGACCCTACGAGCAGTACTTC. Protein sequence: CASSSNLGPYEQYF.

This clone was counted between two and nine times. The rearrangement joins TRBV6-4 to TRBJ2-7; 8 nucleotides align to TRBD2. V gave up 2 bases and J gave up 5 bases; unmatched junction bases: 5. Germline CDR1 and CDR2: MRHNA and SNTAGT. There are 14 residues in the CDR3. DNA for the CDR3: TGTGCCAGCAGTGACACACTAGCGGCCCACGAGCAGTACTTC. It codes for CASSDTLAAHEQYF.

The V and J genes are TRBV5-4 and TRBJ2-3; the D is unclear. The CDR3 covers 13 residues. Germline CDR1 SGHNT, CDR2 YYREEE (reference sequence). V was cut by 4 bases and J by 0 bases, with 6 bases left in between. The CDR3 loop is CASSGDSTDTQYF. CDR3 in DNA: TGTGCCAGCAGCGGAGACAGCACAGATACGCAGTATTTT.

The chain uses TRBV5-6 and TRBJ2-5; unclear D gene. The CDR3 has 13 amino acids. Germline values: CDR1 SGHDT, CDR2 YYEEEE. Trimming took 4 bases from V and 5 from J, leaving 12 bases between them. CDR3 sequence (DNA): TGTGCCAGCAGCATAGACGCCCCGGAGACCCAGTACTTC. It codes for CASSIDAPETQYF. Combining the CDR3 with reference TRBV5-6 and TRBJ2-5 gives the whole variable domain DAGVTQSPTHLIKTRGQQVTLRCSPKSGHDTVSWYQQALGQGPQFIFQYYEEEERQRGNFPDRFSGHQFPNYSSELNVNALLLGDSALYLCASSIDAPETQYFGPGTRLLVL.

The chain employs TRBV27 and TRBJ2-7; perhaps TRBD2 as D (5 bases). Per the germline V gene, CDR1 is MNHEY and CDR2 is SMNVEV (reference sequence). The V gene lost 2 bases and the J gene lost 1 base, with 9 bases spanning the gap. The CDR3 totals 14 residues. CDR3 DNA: TGTGCCAGCAGTTTAGAGGGATCGTCCTACGAGCAGTACTTC. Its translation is CASSLEGSSYEQYF.

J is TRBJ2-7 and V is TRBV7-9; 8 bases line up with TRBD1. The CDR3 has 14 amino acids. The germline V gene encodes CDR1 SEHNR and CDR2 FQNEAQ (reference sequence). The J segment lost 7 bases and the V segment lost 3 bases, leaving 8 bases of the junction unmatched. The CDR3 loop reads CASSLGGTGPEQYF. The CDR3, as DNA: TGTGCCAGCAGCTTGGGTGGGACAGGCCCTGAGCAGTACTTC.